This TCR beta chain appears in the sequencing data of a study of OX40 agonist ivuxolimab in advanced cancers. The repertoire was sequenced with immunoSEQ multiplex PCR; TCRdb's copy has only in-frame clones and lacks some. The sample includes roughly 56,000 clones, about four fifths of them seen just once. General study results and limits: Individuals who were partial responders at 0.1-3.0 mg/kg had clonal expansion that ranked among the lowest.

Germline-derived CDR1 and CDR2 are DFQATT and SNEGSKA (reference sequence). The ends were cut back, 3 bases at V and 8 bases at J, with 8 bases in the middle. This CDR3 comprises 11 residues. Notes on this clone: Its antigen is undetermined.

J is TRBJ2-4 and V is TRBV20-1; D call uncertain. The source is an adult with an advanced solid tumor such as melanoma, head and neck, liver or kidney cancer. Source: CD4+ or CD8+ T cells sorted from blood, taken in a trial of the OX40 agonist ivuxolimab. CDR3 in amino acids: CSARMADIQYF. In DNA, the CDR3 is TGCAGTGCTAGGATGGCGGACATTCAGTACTTC.